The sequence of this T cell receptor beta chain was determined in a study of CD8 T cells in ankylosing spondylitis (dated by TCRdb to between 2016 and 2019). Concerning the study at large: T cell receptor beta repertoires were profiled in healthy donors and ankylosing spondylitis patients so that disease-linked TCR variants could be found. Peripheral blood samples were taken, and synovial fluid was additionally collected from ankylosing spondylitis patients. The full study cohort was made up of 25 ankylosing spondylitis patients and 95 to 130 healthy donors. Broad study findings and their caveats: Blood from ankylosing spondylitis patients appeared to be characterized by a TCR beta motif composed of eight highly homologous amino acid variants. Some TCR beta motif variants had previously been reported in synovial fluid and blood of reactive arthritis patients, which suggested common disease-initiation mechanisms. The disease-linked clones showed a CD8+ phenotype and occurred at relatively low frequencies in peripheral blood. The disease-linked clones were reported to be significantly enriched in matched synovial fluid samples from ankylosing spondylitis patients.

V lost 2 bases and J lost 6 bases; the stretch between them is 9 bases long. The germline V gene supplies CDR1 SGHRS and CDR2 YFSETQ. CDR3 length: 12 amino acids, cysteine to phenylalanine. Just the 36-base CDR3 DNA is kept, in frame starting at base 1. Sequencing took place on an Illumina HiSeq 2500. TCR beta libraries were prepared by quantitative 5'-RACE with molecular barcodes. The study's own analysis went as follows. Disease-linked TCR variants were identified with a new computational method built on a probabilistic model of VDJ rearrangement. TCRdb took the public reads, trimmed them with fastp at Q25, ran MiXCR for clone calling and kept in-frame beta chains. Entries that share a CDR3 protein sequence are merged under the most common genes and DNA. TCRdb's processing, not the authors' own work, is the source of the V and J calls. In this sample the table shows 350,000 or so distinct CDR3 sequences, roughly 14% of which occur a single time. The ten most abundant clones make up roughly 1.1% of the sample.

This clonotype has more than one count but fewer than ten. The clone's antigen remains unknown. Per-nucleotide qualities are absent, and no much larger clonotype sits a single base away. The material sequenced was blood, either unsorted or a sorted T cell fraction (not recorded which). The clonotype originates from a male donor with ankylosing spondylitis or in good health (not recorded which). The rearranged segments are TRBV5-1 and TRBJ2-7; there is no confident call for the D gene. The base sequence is TGCGCCAGCAGCTTCCGAGCAGGCGAGCAGTACTTC. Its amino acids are CASSFRAGEQYF. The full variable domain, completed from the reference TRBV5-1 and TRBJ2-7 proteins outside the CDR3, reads KAGVTQTPRYLIKTRGQQVTLSCSPISGHRSVSWYQQTPGQGLQFLFEYFSETQRNKGNFPGRFSGRQFSNSRSEMNVSTLELGDSALYLCASSFRAGEQYFGPGTRLTVT.